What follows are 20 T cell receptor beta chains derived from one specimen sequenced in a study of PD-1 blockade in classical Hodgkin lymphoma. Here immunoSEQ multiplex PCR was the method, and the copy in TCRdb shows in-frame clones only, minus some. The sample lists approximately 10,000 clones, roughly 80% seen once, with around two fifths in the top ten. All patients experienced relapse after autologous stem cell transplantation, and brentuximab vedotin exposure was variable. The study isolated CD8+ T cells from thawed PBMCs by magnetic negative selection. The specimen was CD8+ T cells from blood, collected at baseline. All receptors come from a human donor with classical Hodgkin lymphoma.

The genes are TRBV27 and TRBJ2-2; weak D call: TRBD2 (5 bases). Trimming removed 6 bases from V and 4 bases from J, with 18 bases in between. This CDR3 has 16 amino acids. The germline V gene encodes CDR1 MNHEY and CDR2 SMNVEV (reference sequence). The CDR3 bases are TGTGCCAGCAGCTATTCGGGCGGGTTAGGCACCGGGGAGCTGTTTTTT. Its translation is CASSYSGGLGTGELFF.

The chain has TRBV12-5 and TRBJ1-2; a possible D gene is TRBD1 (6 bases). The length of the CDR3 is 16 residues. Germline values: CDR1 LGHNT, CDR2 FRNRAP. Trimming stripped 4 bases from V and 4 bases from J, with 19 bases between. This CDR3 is CASGSGARGFIYGYTF. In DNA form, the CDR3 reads TGTGCTAGTGGTTCCGGAGCCAGGGGTTTCATCTATGGCTACACCTTC. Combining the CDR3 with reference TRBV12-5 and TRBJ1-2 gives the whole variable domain DARVTQTPRHKVTEMGQEVTMRCQPILGHNTVFWYRQTMMQGLELLAYFRNRAPLDDSGMPKDRFSAEMPDATLATLKIQPSEPRDSAVYFCASGSGARGFIYGYTFGSGTRLTVV.

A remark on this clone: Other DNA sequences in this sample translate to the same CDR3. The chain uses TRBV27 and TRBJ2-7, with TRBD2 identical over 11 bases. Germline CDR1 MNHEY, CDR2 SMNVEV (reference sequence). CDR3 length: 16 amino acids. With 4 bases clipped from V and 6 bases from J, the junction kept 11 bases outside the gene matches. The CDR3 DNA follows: TGTGCCAGCAGTTCAATTAAACTAGCGGGAGACTTCGAGCAGTACTTC. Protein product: CASSSIKLAGDFEQYF.

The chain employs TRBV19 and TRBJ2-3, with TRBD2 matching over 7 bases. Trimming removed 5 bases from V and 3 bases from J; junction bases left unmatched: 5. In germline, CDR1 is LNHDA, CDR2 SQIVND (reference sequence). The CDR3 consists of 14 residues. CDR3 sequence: CASSWGGTTDTQYF. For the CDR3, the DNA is TGTGCCAGTAGTTGGGGGGGTACAACAGATACGCAGTATTTT.

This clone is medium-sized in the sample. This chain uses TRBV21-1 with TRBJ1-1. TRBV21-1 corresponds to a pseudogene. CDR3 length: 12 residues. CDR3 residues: CATSRNGAEAFF. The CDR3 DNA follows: TGTGCCACCTCTCGGAATGGGGCTGAAGCTTTCTTT.

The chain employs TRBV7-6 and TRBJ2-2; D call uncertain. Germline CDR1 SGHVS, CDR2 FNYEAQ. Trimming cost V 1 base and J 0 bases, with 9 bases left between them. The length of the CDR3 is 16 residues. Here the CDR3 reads CASSLGLSPNTGELFF. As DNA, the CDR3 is TGTGCCAGCAGCTTAGGACTGAGCCCGAACACCGGGGAGCTGTTTTTT.

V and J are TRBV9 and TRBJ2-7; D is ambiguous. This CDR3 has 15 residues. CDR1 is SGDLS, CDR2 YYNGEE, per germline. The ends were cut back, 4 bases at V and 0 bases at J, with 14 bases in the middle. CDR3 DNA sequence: TGTGCCAGCAGCCCATCAGACTCGAGCTCCTACGAGCAGTACTTC. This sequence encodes CASSPSDSSSYEQYF.

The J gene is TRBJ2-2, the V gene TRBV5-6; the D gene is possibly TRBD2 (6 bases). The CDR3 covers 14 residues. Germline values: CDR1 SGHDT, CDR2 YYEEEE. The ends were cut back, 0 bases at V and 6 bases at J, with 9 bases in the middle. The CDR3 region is CASSLGGGPGELFF. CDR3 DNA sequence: TGTGCCAGCAGCTTGGGGGGAGGACCCGGGGAGCTGTTTTTT.

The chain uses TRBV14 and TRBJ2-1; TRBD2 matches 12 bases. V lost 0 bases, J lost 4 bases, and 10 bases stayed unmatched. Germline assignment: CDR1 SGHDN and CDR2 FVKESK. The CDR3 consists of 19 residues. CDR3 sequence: CASSQDETSGRQPYNEQFF. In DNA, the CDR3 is TGTGCCAGCAGCCAAGATGAAACTAGCGGGAGGCAACCTTACAATGAGCAGTTCTTC. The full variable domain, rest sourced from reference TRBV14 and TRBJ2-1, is EAGVTQFPSHSVIEKGQTVTLRCDPISGHDNLYWYRRVMGKEIKFLLHFVKESKQDESGMPNNRFLAERTGGTYSTLKVQPAELEDSGVYFCASSQDETSGRQPYNEQFFGPGTRLTVL.

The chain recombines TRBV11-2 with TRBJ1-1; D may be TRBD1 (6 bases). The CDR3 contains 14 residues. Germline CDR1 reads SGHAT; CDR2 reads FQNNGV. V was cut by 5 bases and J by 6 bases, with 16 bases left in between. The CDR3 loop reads CASSTMTGDAEAFF. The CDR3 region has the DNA TGTGCCAGCAGCACGATGACAGGAGACGCTGAAGCTTTCTTT. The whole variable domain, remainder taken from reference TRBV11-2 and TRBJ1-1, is EAGVAQSPRYKIIEKRQSVAFWCNPISGHATLYWYQQILGQGPKLLIQFQNNGVVDDSQLPKDRFSAERLKGVDSTLKIQPAKLEDSAVYLCASSTMTGDAEAFFGQGTRLTVV.

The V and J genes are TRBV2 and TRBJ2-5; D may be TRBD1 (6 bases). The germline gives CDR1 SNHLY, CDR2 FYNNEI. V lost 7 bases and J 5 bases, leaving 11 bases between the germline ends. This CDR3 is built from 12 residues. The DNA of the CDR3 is TGTGCCAGCAACACAGGGTATGAGACCCAGTACTTC. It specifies CASNTGYETQYF. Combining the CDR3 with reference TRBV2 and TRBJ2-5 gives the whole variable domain EPEVTQTPSHQVTQMGQEVILRCVPISNHLYFYWYRQILGQKVEFLVSFYNNEISEKSEIFDDQFSVERPDGSNFTLKIRSTKLEDSAMYFCASNTGYETQYFGPGTRLLVL.

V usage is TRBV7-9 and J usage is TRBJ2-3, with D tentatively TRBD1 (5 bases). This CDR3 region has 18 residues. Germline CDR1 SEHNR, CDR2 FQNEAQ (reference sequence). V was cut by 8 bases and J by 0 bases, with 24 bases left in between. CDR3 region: CASRAPVLRGGSTDTQYF. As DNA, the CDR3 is TGTGCCAGCCGCGCCCCCGTCCTTAGGGGTGGTAGCACAGATACGCAGTATTTT.

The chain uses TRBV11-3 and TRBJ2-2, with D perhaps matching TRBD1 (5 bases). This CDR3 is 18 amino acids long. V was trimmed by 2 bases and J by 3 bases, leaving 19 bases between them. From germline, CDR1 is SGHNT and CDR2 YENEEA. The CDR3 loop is CASSLQGRMTPDTGELFF. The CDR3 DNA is TGTGCCAGCAGCTTACAGGGTAGGATGACCCCAGACACCGGGGAGCTGTTTTTT.

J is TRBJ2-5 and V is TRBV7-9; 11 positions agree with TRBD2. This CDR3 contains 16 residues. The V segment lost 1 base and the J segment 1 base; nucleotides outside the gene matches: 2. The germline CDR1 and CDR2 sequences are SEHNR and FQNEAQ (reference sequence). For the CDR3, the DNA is TGTGCCAGCAGCTTAGGACTAGCGGGGCCCCAAGAGACCCAGTACTTC. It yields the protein CASSLGLAGPQETQYF. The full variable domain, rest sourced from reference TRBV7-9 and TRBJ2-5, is DTGVSQNPRHKITKRGQNVTFRCDPISEHNRLYWYRQTLGQGPEFLTYFQNEAQLEKSRLLSDRFSAERPKGSFSTLEIQRTEQGDSAMYLCASSLGLAGPQETQYFGPGTRLLVL.

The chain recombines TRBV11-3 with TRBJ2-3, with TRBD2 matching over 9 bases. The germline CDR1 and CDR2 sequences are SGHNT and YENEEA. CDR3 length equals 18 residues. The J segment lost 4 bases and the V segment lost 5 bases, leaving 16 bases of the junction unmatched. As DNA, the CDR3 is TGTGCCAGCAGCCCTGGGGAGGAATACGCGGGAGGGCCAGATACGCAGTATTTT. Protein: CASSPGEEYAGGPDTQYF.

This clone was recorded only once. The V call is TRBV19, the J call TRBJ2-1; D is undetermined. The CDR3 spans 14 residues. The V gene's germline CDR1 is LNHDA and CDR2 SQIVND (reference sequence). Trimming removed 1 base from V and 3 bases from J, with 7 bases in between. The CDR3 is CASSIGPYYNEQFF. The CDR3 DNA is TGTGCCAGTAGTATAGGCCCCTACTACAATGAGCAGTTCTTC.

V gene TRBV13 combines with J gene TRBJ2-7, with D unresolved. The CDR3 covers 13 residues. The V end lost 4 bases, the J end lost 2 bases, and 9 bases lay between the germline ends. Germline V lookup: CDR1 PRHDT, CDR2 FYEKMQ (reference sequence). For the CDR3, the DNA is TGTGCCAGCAGCTCTGCGCTAGCCTACGAGCAGTACTTC. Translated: CASSSALAYEQYF.

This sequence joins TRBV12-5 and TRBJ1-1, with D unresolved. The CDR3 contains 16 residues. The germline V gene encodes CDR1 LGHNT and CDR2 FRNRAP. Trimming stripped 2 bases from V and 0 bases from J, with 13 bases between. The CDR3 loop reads CASGLKPVFMNTEAFF. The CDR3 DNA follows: TGTGCTAGTGGTTTGAAGCCAGTTTTTATGAACACTGAAGCTTTCTTT.

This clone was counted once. Here the CDR3 reads CAWSSGGAGYEQYF. As DNA, the CDR3 is TGTGCCTGGAGTTCTGGGGGGGCGGGCTACGAGCAGTACTTC. The chain recombines TRBV30 with TRBJ2-7; perhaps TRBD2 as D (7 bases). Per germline, CDR1 GTSNPN and CDR2 SVGIG (reference sequence). Trimming removed 2 bases at V and 3 bases at J, with 14 bases between. This CDR3 comprises 14 residues.

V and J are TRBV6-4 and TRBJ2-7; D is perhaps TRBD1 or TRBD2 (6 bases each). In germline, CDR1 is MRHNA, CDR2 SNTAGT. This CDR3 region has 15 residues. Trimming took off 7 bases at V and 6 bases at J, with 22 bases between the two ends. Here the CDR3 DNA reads TGTGCCAGCACCTGGGCGGGACATAACCCCCTCGAGCAGTACTTC. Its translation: CASTWAGHNPLEQYF.